This entry lists 6 T cell receptor beta chains sequenced from one sample in a study of identical twins. TCRdb re-called the 5' RACE reads with MiXCR, one entry per CDR3 protein. The profile shows just over 500,000 distinct CDR3 sequences, roughly a fifth of them singletons. These data were also reused for a study on T cells expressing NK-cell markers.

Sequenced input: CD4+ T cells sorted from blood. The source is a woman between 18 and 29 years old in good health.

The CDR3 region is CSARGWGDNEQFF. CDR3 coding DNA: TGCAGTGCTAGGGGGTGGGGGGACAATGAGCAGTTCTTC. The rearrangement joins TRBV20-1 to TRBJ2-1; D might be TRBD2 (6 bases). Germline assignment: CDR1 DFQATT and CDR2 SNEGSKA (reference sequence). V lost 3 bases and J lost 5, with 11 bases in between. The CDR3 contains 13 residues.

This chain connects TRBV5-6 to TRBJ1-2; 9 bases are a match to TRBD1. Germline trimming cut 1 base from V and 10 bases from J; bases unmatched to any gene: 8. Germline lookup yields CDR1 SGHDT and CDR2 YYEEEE. CDR3 length equals 14 residues. CDR3 region: CASSLWRTGDLYTF. CDR3 DNA sequence: TGTGCCAGCAGCTTGTGGAGGACAGGGGATCTCTACACCTTC.

A few counts support this clonotype. CDR3 bases: TGTGCCAGCAGTTACTCTTCAGGCTACCAAGAGACCCAGTACTTC. Protein: CASSYSSGYQETQYF. V gene TRBV6-5 combines with J gene TRBJ2-5; D uncertain. V shed 0 bases and J shed 0 bases, with 8 bases lying between them. Germline V gene lookup returns CDR1 MNHEY and CDR2 SVGAGI. The CDR3 extends over 15 amino acids.

This clonotype was picked up a small number of times. The rearrangement joins TRBV6-5 to TRBJ2-7, with a tentative D call TRBD2 (7 bases). The CDR3 has 14 residues. Germline values: CDR1 MNHEY, CDR2 SVGAGI. Between the trimmed V and J ends, which lost 2 bases and 4 bases, there was a span of 12 bases. In DNA form, the CDR3 reads TGTGCCAGCAGTTACACAGGGAGGGTTTACGAGCAGTACTTC. It encodes CASSYTGRVYEQYF.

V is TRBV10-3 and J is TRBJ1-1; D might be TRBD1 (6 bases). Germline-derived CDR1 and CDR2 are ENHRY and SYGVKD. The CDR3 extends over 13 amino acids. V was trimmed by 10 bases and J by 3 bases, leaving 15 bases between them. The CDR3 spells CASDAKGDTEAFF. CDR3 DNA: TGTGCCAGCGACGCGAAGGGGGACACTGAAGCTTTCTTT.

This clonotype was counted between two and nine times. The CDR3 bases are TGTGCCAGCAGCTTGTGGCAGGGGGGGGCCTACGAGCAGTACTTC. It yields the protein CASSLWQGGAYEQYF. This chain links TRBV5-5 with TRBJ2-7; TRBD1 or TRBD2 may be the D gene (7 bases each). Looked up from germline, CDR1 is SGHKS and CDR2 is YYEKEE (reference sequence). The germline V and J ends were trimmed by 1 base and 2 bases, with 13 bases remaining between them. CDR3 length equals 15 residues.